This T cell receptor (beta chain) was identified in a study of CD8+ T cells in alopecia areata. Looking at the study overall: The drug, tofacitinib, lasted 6 to 18 months, followed by 6 months off drug.

In each case, RNA was isolated and then reverse transcribed into cDNA as the sequencing template. Sequencing was performed with immunoSEQ multiplex PCR; in TCRdb, only in-frame clones are kept and a portion is missing. The sample carries approximately 150,000 clones, 50% to 75% recorded once. Regarding treatment: oral pan-JAK inhibitor, 5-10 mg twice daily. Notes on the study in general: During tofacitinib treatment, many expanded lesional clones remained in scalp and blood. Sequencing of scalp samples also captures resident alphabeta T cells of normal skin.

In the case of this clone: The antigen is unknown. This same CDR3 is encoded by further DNA sequences in the sample.

The sample here was CD4+ T cells sorted from blood, taken at approximately week 56, from a patient treated with tofacitinib. This TCR came from a human donor with alopecia areata.

The CDR3 reads CASSLDQGQSPLHF. CDR3 nucleotides: TGTGCCAGCAGCTTAGATCAGGGCCAGTCACCCCTCCACTTT. V gene TRBV7-9 combines with J gene TRBJ1-6; possibly TRBD1 for D (5 bases). CDR3 size: 14 residues. Per germline, CDR1 SEHNR and CDR2 FQNEAQ (reference sequence). Trimming removed 1 base from V and 10 bases from J, with 11 bases in between.